This entry is about one T cell receptor (beta chain). As yet, its antigen is unknown. The entry originates in a study of T-cell reconstitution after alpha-beta-depleted transplantation in children. Study-level results: Among T cells one year after transplant, newly produced cells accounted for most counts and diversity.

The library targeted TCRbeta and was prepared with unique molecular identifiers. TCRdb reanalysed the PCR reads using MiXCR and keeps one entry per CDR3 protein. Of about 110,000 distinct CDR3 sequences listed, around a tenth are singletons. The CDR3 contains 15 residues. CDR1 is WNHNN, CDR2 SYGVQD, per germline (reference sequence). The V end was cut by 2 bases, the J end by 4 bases, with 12 bases between. The TCR sequence derives from a boy between 2 and 10 years old with acute lymphoblastic leukemia, due to receive a stem cell transplant. The chain links TRBV10-1 to TRBJ2-1, with D perhaps being TRBD1 or TRBD2 (5 bases each). The specimen comprised PBMCs, sampled before TCRalphabeta/CD19-depleted stem cell transplant. In nucleotides, the CDR3 is TGCGCCAGCAGTGAGCAGGGTAGAGGGTACAATGAGCAGTTCTTC. Translated, it gives CASSEQGRGYNEQFF.